Following are 28 T cell receptor beta chains from one sample sequenced in a study of blood T cell repertoires in COVID-19. Sequencing used immunoSEQ multiplex PCR; TCRdb keeps in-frame clones, though not all of them. The sample shows under 200,000 clones, roughly 86% of them seen only once. Sequenced input: peripheral blood. These receptors were obtained from a man in his sixties with COVID-19, enrolled during active disease.

The chain is built from TRBV28 and TRBJ1-4, with D possibly being TRBD1 (6 bases). CDR1 is MDHEN and CDR2 is SYDVKM in the germline V gene. The CDR3 is 14 residues long. Trimming cost V 4 bases and J 7 bases, with 13 bases left between them. The chain's CDR3 is CASSSGTLGEKLFF. The CDR3 region has the DNA TGTGCCAGCAGTTCCGGGACATTAGGTGAAAAACTGTTTTTT. The full variable domain, its missing parts supplied by reference TRBV28 and TRBJ1-4, is DVKVTQSSRYLVKRTGEKVFLECVQDMDHENMFWYRQDPGLGLRLIYFSYDVKMKEKGDIPEGYSVSREKKERFSLILESASTNQTSMYLCASSSGTLGEKLFFGSGTQLSVL.

The V call is TRBV2, the J call TRBJ1-2; tentative D call: TRBD1 (6 bases). The germline V and J ends were trimmed by 0 bases and 10 bases, with 12 bases remaining between them. The germline CDR1 and CDR2 sequences are SNHLY and FYNNEI. The length of the CDR3 is 13 residues. CDR3 sequence reads: CASSEALQGPYTF. CDR3 nucleotides: TGTGCCAGCAGTGAAGCGCTTCAGGGGCCCTACACCTTC.

This chain joins TRBV5-1 and TRBJ1-2, with 7 bases that match TRBD1. From germline, CDR1 is SGHRS and CDR2 YFSETQ. The CDR3 has 17 residues. J lost 2 bases, V lost 3 bases, and 13 bases had no gene match. The CDR3 sequence: CASSSSAPGQSNYGYTF. The CDR3 nucleotides read TGCGCCAGCAGCTCGAGCGCTCCGGGACAGTCAAACTATGGCTACACCTTC.

V is TRBV12-5 and J is TRBJ1-2; unclear D gene. This CDR3 spans 14 amino acids. Trimming stripped 1 base from V and 8 bases from J, with 14 bases between. CDR1 is LGHNT and CDR2 is FRNRAP in the germline V gene. The chain's CDR3 is CASGLADGVGGYTF. The CDR3 nucleotides are TGTGCTAGTGGTTTGGCCGACGGGGTCGGAGGCTACACCTTC. The whole variable domain, filled in from reference TRBV12-5 and TRBJ1-2, reads DARVTQTPRHKVTEMGQEVTMRCQPILGHNTVFWYRQTMMQGLELLAYFRNRAPLDDSGMPKDRFSAEMPDATLATLKIQPSEPRDSAVYFCASGLADGVGGYTFGSGTRLTVV.

V is TRBV7-3 and J is TRBJ2-2; D gene unclear. Germline V CDR1 and CDR2: SGHTA, FQGTGA. The CDR3 has 14 residues. The V end lost 3 bases, the J end lost 0 bases, and 5 bases lay between the germline ends. CDR3 residues: CASSFNSNTGELFF. As DNA, the CDR3 is TGTGCCAGCAGCTTCAATTCGAACACCGGGGAGCTGTTTTTT.

The rearrangement links TRBV5-1 to TRBJ1-2; 8 nucleotides line up with TRBD1. The CDR3 loop spans 17 amino acids. V lost 0 bases to trimming and J lost 2 bases; unmatched junction nucleotides: 9. Germline V gene sequence: CDR1 SGHRS, CDR2 YFSETQ. CDR3 nucleotides: TGCGCCAGCAGCTTGGGCCTCGGACAGGGAGGGAACTATGGCTACACCTTC. It is translated as CASSLGLGQGGNYGYTF.

This sequence joins TRBV9 and TRBJ2-1, with D unresolved. CDR1 is SGDLS, CDR2 YYNGEE, per germline. This CDR3 spans 15 amino acids. Trimming pared 0 bases from V and 6 bases from J, leaving 13 bases between. The CDR3 DNA follows: TGTGCCAGCAGCGTAGCAACAACGTCCACCAATGAGCAGTTCTTC. This sequence encodes CASSVATTSTNEQFF.

The table lists this clone with a count of one. The rearrangement joins TRBV5-1 to TRBJ1-3; 9 nucleotides line up with TRBD1. J gave up 1 base and V 4 bases, and 18 bases lay outside the gene matches. Germline CDR1 SGHRS, CDR2 YFSETQ. The CDR3 extends over 20 amino acids. The CDR3 nucleotides read TGCGCCAGCAGCCACACCGGGACAGGGAGGTCGGAGAGGTCTGGAAACACCATATATTTT. It encodes CASSHTGTGRSERSGNTIYF. Looking up the rest from reference TRBV5-1 and TRBJ1-3 gives the full variable domain: KAGVTQTPRYLIKTRGQQVTLSCSPISGHRSVSWYQQTPGQGLQFLFEYFSETQRNKGNFPGRFSGRQFSNSRSEMNVSTLELGDSALYLCASSHTGTGRSERSGNTIYFGEGSWLTVV.

J is TRBJ1-3 and V is TRBV14; D not resolved. CDR1 is SGHDN, CDR2 FVKESK, per germline. This CDR3 is built from 18 residues. V dropped 4 bases and J dropped 0 bases, with 19 bases sitting between them. The CDR3 DNA is TGTGCCAGCAGCCGCACCCCCGACGGGAAAGGCTCTGGAAACACCATATATTTT. Amino acid sequence: CASSRTPDGKGSGNTIYF. Combining the CDR3 with reference TRBV14 and TRBJ1-3 gives the whole variable domain EAGVTQFPSHSVIEKGQTVTLRCDPISGHDNLYWYRRVMGKEIKFLLHFVKESKQDESGMPNNRFLAERTGGTYSTLKVQPAELEDSGVYFCASSRTPDGKGSGNTIYFGEGSWLTVV.

This clone was counted once. The rearrangement joins TRBV12-3 or TRBV12-4 to TRBJ1-5; D not resolved. Trimming removed 5 bases at V and 4 bases at J, with 9 bases between. The CDR3 is 13 amino acids. CDR3 region: CASSPSLNQPQHF. CDR3 DNA: TGTGCCAGCAGTCCTAGTTTAAATCAGCCCCAGCATTTT.

The rearrangement joins TRBV11-3 to TRBJ2-5; a possible D gene is TRBD1 (6 bases). The V end lost 1 base, the J end lost 5 bases, and 14 bases lay between the germline ends. Per germline, CDR1 SGHNT and CDR2 YENEEA. This CDR3 has 15 amino acids. The CDR3 is CASSLAATGGETQYF. The CDR3 DNA sequence: TGTGCCAGCAGCTTAGCAGCGACAGGCGGGGAGACCCAGTACTTC.

This clone was seen only once. One end of the junction is discordant with germline, which a read error may explain. The chain is built from TRBV3-1 (or the pseudogene TRBV3-2) and TRBJ2-3; the match to TRBD2 covers 11 bases. The CDR3 is 16 residues long. Germline V gene data show CDR1 as LGHDT and CDR2 as YNNKEL (reference sequence). The chain's CDR3 is CANSQETSGGTDTQYF. The CDR3 nucleotides are TGTGCCAACAGCCAAGAGACTAGCGGGGGCACAGATACGCAGTATTTT.

The gene calls are TRBV7-2 and TRBJ2-3, with 9 bases lining up with TRBD2. Germline lookup yields CDR1 SGHTA and CDR2 FQGNSA. With V trimmed by 5 bases and J by 0 bases, 9 bases remained unmatched. The CDR3 has 17 residues. The CDR3 region has the DNA TGTGCCAGCAGCGACCCGGGACTAGCTACTAGCACAGATACGCAGTATTTT. Its protein is CASSDPGLATSTDTQYF.

The chain links TRBV7-8 to TRBJ2-5, with 8 bases matching TRBD2. Germline V gene lookup returns CDR1 SGHVS and CDR2 FQNEAQ. V shed 1 base, J shed 4 bases, and the junction held 5 bases outside the gene matches. The CDR3 sequence is 15 residues long. The CDR3 DNA sequence: TGTGCCAGCAGCTTAGAAGGGCGGGGGGCAGAGACCCAGTACTTC. Its protein is CASSLEGRGAETQYF.

J is TRBJ1-1 and V is TRBV19, with D possibly matching TRBD1 (5 bases). Germline CDR1 and CDR2: LNHDA and SQIVND (reference sequence). The CDR3 is made up of 16 amino acids. The ends were cut back, 3 bases at V and 1 base at J, with 15 bases in the middle. The CDR3 DNA reads as TGTGCCAGTAGTATTGACGATGGACACCGGAACACTGAAGCTTTCTTT. The encoded protein is CASSIDDGHRNTEAFF.

V usage is TRBV11-1 and J usage is TRBJ2-3; weak D call: TRBD2 (6 bases). Germline CDR1 is SGHAT and CDR2 is FQDESV (reference sequence). The CDR3 contains 14 residues. V lost 0 bases and J 4 bases, leaving 8 bases between the germline ends. CDR3 nucleotides: TGTGCCAGCAGCTTAGCGCGGGGCGCAGATACGCAGTATTTT. Residues: CASSLARGADTQYF.

This clone was found once. The J gene is TRBJ1-2, the V gene TRBV7-8; D not certain. Per germline, CDR1 SGHVS and CDR2 FQNEAQ. The length of the CDR3 is 11 residues. V was clipped by 5 bases and J by 14 bases, with 15 bases between them. The CDR3 DNA reads as TGTGCCAGCAGCAACAAAACCGGGAAGACCTTC. Translation gives CASSNKTGKTF.

The V and J genes are TRBV3-1 (or the pseudogene TRBV3-2) and TRBJ2-1; TRBD2 matches at 14 bases. The CDR3 covers 18 residues. The V gene end was trimmed by 5 bases and the J gene end by 8 bases; junction bases not matched to a gene: 14. The germline V gene encodes CDR1 LGHDT and CDR2 YNNKEL (reference sequence). CDR3 sequence: CASSATAGTSGSGYEQFF. The DNA for the CDR3 is TGTGCCAGCAGCGCGACGGCCGGGACTAGCGGGAGTGGGTATGAGCAGTTCTTC.

V usage is TRBV2 and J usage is TRBJ2-1; D is unresolved. The germline CDR1 and CDR2 sequences are SNHLY and FYNNEI. V was shortened by 4 bases and J by 16 bases, with 14 bases between the two germline ends. CDR3 length equals 11 residues. This chain's CDR3 is CASSGAGLSFF. CDR3 in DNA: TGTGCCAGCAGTGGGGCAGGCCTCTCATTCTTC. Complete variable domain (other parts from reference TRBV2 and TRBJ2-1): EPEVTQTPSHQVTQMGQEVILRCVPISNHLYFYWYRQILGQKVEFLVSFYNNEISEKSEIFDDQFSVERPDGSNFTLKIRSTKLEDSAMYFCASSGAGLSFFGPGTRLTVL.

The rearrangement joins TRBV21-1 to TRBJ1-2. TRBV21-1 is a documented pseudogene. The CDR3 is 16 residues long. DNA of the CDR3: TGTGCCAGCAGCAAAGGGACCAGGTTGGAGGACTATGGCTACACCTTC. Translating it yields CASSKGTRLEDYGYTF.

The chain recombines TRBV5-1 with TRBJ2-5, with 7 bases aligning to TRBD1. From germline, CDR1 is SGHRS and CDR2 YFSETQ. CDR3 length: 14 amino acids. The J segment lost 5 bases and the V segment lost 2 bases, leaving 6 bases of the junction unmatched. The CDR3 sequence: CASSLGQAGETQYF. CDR3 in DNA: TGCGCCAGCAGCTTAGGACAGGCTGGGGAGACCCAGTACTTC.

V is TRBV7-3 and J is TRBJ2-2, with 9 bases that match TRBD1. The germline gives CDR1 SGHTA, CDR2 FQGTGA. Unmatched junction bases numbered 2, after V lost 1 base and J lost 5 bases. This CDR3 region has 15 residues. The CDR3 region has the DNA TGTGCCAGCAGCTTAATGGGACAGGGTACCGGGGAGCTGTTTTTT. Protein product: CASSLMGQGTGELFF.

This clone has more than one count but fewer than ten. The rearrangement uses TRBV6-1 and TRBJ1-2; 7 bases agree with TRBD1. The CDR3 extends over 16 amino acids. V was pared by 4 bases and J by 0 bases, with 8 bases of the junction left unmatched. CDR1 and CDR2 (germline): MNHNS, SASEGT. The CDR3 sequence is CASSVSGGSTNYGYTF. The CDR3 DNA follows: TGTGCCAGCAGTGTCTCAGGGGGGAGTACTAACTATGGCTACACCTTC.

The chain has TRBV3-1 (or the pseudogene TRBV3-2) and TRBJ2-3; D is unclear. Trimming removed 0 bases at V and 0 bases at J, with 7 bases between. Germline V CDR1 and CDR2: LGHDT, YNNKEL (reference sequence). The CDR3 is made up of 15 amino acids. DNA for the CDR3: TGTGCCAGCAGCCAAGAGACGACTAGCACAGATACGCAGTATTTT. Its translation: CASSQETTSTDTQYF.

The rearrangement uses TRBV24-1 and TRBJ2-1; TRBD2 matches at 7 bases. V was clipped by 1 base and J by 2 bases; unmatched bases: 4. The CDR3 has 16 amino acids. The germline gives CDR1 KGHDR, CDR2 SFDVKD. The CDR3 coding sequence is TGTGCCACCAGTGATTTACCTAGCGGACCCTACAATGAGCAGTTCTTC. Translated, it gives CATSDLPSGPYNEQFF.

The J gene is TRBJ2-3, the V gene TRBV9; TRBD2 aligns across 7 bases. Germline V CDR1 and CDR2: SGDLS, YYNGEE. V was pared by 3 bases and J by 2 bases, with 9 bases of the junction left unmatched. CDR3 length: 16 amino acids. The CDR3 sequence: CASSGPTSHPTDTQYF. The CDR3 DNA is TGTGCCAGCAGCGGACCGACTAGCCACCCCACAGATACGCAGTATTTT.

The rearrangement uses TRBV12-3 or TRBV12-4 and TRBJ1-3, with D possibly TRBD1 on 6 matching bases. Trimming shortened V by 6 bases and J by 4 bases, and 10 bases separated the two germline ends. The CDR3 runs 13 residues. The CDR3 DNA sequence: TGTGCCAGCAGCACAGGGAAGGGAAACACCATATATTTT. Amino acids: CASSTGKGNTIYF.

The chain combines TRBV7-2 with TRBJ2-1; D may be TRBD1 (6 bases). The CDR3 is 12 residues long. Germline CDR1 and CDR2: SGHTA and FQGNSA. V shed 5 bases and J shed 10 bases, with 12 bases lying between them. In DNA form, the CDR3 reads TGTGCCAGCAGCACTACAGGACAGGAGCAGTTCTTC. This sequence encodes CASSTTGQEQFF.